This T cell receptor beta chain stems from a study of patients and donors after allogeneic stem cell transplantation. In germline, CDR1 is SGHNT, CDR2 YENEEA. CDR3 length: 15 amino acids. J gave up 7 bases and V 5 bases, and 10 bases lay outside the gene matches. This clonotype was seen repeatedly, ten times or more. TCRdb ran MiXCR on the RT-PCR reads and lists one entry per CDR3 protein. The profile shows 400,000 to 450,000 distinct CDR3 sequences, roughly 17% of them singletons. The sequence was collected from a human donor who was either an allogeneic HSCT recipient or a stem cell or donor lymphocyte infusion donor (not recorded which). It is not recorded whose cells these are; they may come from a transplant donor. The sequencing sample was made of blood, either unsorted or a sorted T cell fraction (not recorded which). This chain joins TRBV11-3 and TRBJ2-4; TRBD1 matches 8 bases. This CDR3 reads CASSPSGTGHNIQYF. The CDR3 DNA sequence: TGTGCCAGCAGCCCGTCCGGGACAGGACACAACATTCAGTACTTC.